This is a list of T cell receptor beta chains from one sample in a study of CD8 T cells in Susac syndrome. TCRdb independently ran MiXCR on the immunoSEQ multiplex PCR reads; one entry per CDR3 protein. The sample has 250,000 to 300,000 distinct CDR3 sequences, about 85% seen once. The specimen sequenced was CD8+ T cells from PBMCs. The receptors here all came from a human donor with multiple sclerosis. CDR3s include the opening cysteine and the closing phenylalanine or tryptophan. Each record gives: J gene, V gene, D gene, clone size, CDR3 protein, CDR3 DNA. D genes are given only for firm matches. Clone sizes are given selectively: once, few, many, or a class where the clone is expanded.

J: TRBJ2-1; V: TRBV19; D: TRBD2; size: once; CDR3: CASSTSGRSYNEQFF; DNA: TGTGCCAGTAGTACCAGCGGGAGATCCTACAATGAGCAGTTCTTC
J: TRBJ2-5; V: TRBV6-5; D: TRBD2; size: .; CDR3: CASSYSTSGYNQETQYF; DNA: TGTGCCAGCAGTTACTCGACTAGCGGGTACAACCAAGAGACCCAGTACTTC
J: TRBJ1-2; V: TRBV28; D: TRBD1; size: .; CDR3: CASSLRTGEDGYTF; DNA: TGTGCCAGCAGTCTACGGACAGGGGAGGATGGCTACACCTTC
J: TRBJ2-5; V: TRBV10-3; D: .; size: .; CDR3: CATSRSVLETQYF; DNA: TGTGCCACCTCAAGGTCCGTGCTAGAGACCCAGTACTTC
J: TRBJ2-1; V: TRBV27; D: .; size: .; CDR3: CASGTSNEQFF; DNA: TGTGCCAGCGGGACTTCGAATGAGCAGTTCTTC
J: TRBJ2-2; V: TRBV3-1; D: .; size: few; CDR3: CASSQDRTGELFF; DNA: TGTGCCAGCAGCCAAGATCGGACCGGGGAGCTGTTTTTT
J: TRBJ1-1; V: TRBV9; D: .; size: .; CDR3: CASSDRKSEAFF; DNA: TGTGCCAGCAGCGACAGAAAATCTGAAGCTTTCTTT
J: TRBJ2-5; V: TRBV27; D: .; size: .; CDR3: CASSFFPKQSPQETQYF; DNA: TGTGCCAGCAGTTTTTTCCCCAAACAGTCCCCCCAAGAGACCCAGTACTTC
J: TRBJ2-1; V: TRBV3-1; D: .; size: .; CDR3: CASSHPGTRNEQFF; DNA: TGTGCCAGCAGCCACCCAGGGACCCGAAATGAGCAGTTCTTC
J: TRBJ2-1; V: TRBV30; D: TRBD2; size: .; CDR3: CAWSVGEGNYEQFF; DNA: TGTGCCTGGAGTGTGGGGGAGGGAAACTATGAGCAGTTCTTC
J: TRBJ2-7; V: TRBV29-1; D: TRBD1; size: .; CDR3: CSAGDSSYEQYF; DNA: TGCAGCGCAGGGGACAGCTCCTACGAGCAGTACTTC
J: TRBJ2-5; V: TRBV6-1; D: TRBD1; size: .; CDR3: CATNDRDRTGVQETQYF; DNA: TGTGCCACAAACGACAGAGACCGGACAGGGGTACAAGAGACCCAGTACTTC
J: TRBJ2-5; V: TRBV29-1; D: .; size: .; CDR3: CSVYGQKETQYF; DNA: TGCAGCGTTTACGGTCAAAAAGAGACCCAGTACTTC
J: TRBJ2-5; V: TRBV6-5; D: .; size: .; CDR3: CASSYGGGPKETQYF; DNA: TGTGCCAGCAGTTACGGGGGGGGGCCGAAAGAGACCCAGTACTTC
J: TRBJ2-7; V: TRBV29-1; D: .; size: .; CDR3: CSVVGQGGSYEQYF; DNA: TGCAGCGTTGTCGGGCAGGGTGGATCCTACGAGCAGTACTTC
J: TRBJ2-2; V: TRBV9; D: .; size: .; CDR3: CASSPPAGAGELFF; DNA: TGTGCCAGCAGCCCCCCGGCGGGGGCTGGGGAGCTGTTTTTT
J: TRBJ2-7; V: TRBV4-2; D: TRBD2; size: few; CDR3: CASSQVIGAGGSKYEQYF; DNA: TGTGCCAGCAGCCAAGTTATCGGCGCGGGAGGGTCCAAATACGAGCAGTACTTC
J: TRBJ2-3; V: TRBV12-3/TRBV12-4; D: .; size: .; CDR3: CASSFNGATDTQYF; DNA: TGTGCCAGCAGTTTCAACGGGGCCACAGATACGCAGTATTTT
J: TRBJ1-1; V: TRBV5-1; D: TRBD1; size: .; CDR3: CASSLAGTGGREVFF; DNA: TGCGCCAGCAGCTTGGCAGGGACAGGGGGTCGTGAAGTTTTCTTT
J: TRBJ1-2; V: TRBV5-1; D: TRBD1; size: .; CDR3: CASSLPGTGTGYTF; DNA: TGCGCCAGCAGCTTGCCCGGGACAGGAACCGGCTACACCTTC
J: TRBJ1-1; V: TRBV7-2; D: .; size: .; CDR3: CASSFLPEERTEAFF; DNA: TGTGCCAGCAGCTTCTTACCTGAGGAGAGGACTGAAGCTTTCTTT
J: TRBJ1-6; V: TRBV6-2/TRBV6-3; D: .; size: .; CDR3: CASGGTANSPLHF; DNA: TGTGCCAGCGGCGGGACGGCAAATTCACCCCTCCATTTT
J: TRBJ2-7; V: TRBV5-4; D: .; size: .; CDR3: CASSSEDYEQYF; DNA: TGTGCCAGCAGCTCGGAAGACTACGAGCAGTACTTC
J: TRBJ2-5; V: TRBV27; D: TRBD1; size: .; CDR3: CASRTIQGASQYF; DNA: TGTGCCAGCAGGACAATACAGGGGGCGTCCCAGTACTTC
J: TRBJ2-3; V: TRBV28; D: .; size: .; CDR3: CASNMADTQYF; DNA: TGTGCCAGCAATATGGCAGATACGCAGTATTTT
J: TRBJ2-5; V: TRBV6-2/TRBV6-3; D: TRBD2; size: few; CDR3: CASSYSTSGLYQETQYF; DNA: TGTGCCAGCAGTTACTCCACTAGCGGGCTGTACCAAGAGACCCAGTACTTC
J: TRBJ2-7; V: TRBV7-9; D: .; size: .; CDR3: CASSLYLTEQYF; DNA: TGTGCCAGCAGCTTATATCTAACAGAGCAGTACTTC
J: TRBJ2-7; V: TRBV4-2; D: TRBD2; size: .; CDR3: CASSQVDSGSYEQYF; DNA: TGTGCCAGCAGCCAAGTGGATAGCGGGAGTTACGAGCAGTACTTC
J: TRBJ2-6; V: TRBV29-1; D: .; size: .; CDR3: CSVEERPKGTGANVLTF; DNA: TGCAGCGTTGAAGAACGGCCGAAGGGGACTGGGGCCAACGTCCTGACTTTC
J: TRBJ2-3; V: TRBV6-5; D: .; size: .; CDR3: CASSYSMTPDTQYF; DNA: TGTGCCAGCAGTTACTCCATGACTCCAGATACGCAGTATTTT
J: TRBJ2-7; V: TRBV27; D: .; size: .; CDR3: CASSIRDYRGTKEQYF; DNA: TGTGCCAGCAGCATAAGGGACTACAGGGGAACGAAGGAGCAGTACTTC
J: TRBJ2-1; V: TRBV7-9; D: .; size: .; CDR3: CASSARRVGPGNEQFF; DNA: TGTGCCAGCAGCGCACGCCGGGTGGGGCCGGGCAATGAGCAGTTCTTC
J: TRBJ2-3; V: TRBV7-9; D: TRBD1; size: .; CDR3: CASSHRQGGTDTQYF; DNA: TGTGCCAGCAGCCACCGACAGGGTGGCACAGATACGCAGTATTTT
J: TRBJ2-7; V: TRBV28; D: TRBD2; size: .; CDR3: CASGTSGRFYEQYF; DNA: TGTGCCAGTGGGACTAGCGGGAGGTTCTACGAGCAGTACTTC
J: TRBJ2-3; V: TRBV27; D: .; size: .; CDR3: CASSLSSYSTDTQYF; DNA: TGTGCCAGCAGTTTGTCCTCGTATTCCACAGATACGCAGTATTTT